The 19 T cell receptor beta chains listed next were all sequenced from one sample in a study of regulatory T cells in long-lasting Graves disease. Stated time point: newly diagnosed GD, antithyroid drugs for less than 3 months. RNA from PBMCs was the source of the TCR library. Combining iRepertoire HTBI primers with Arm-PCR of CDR3 regions, the authors built TCR beta libraries. From the multiplex PCR reads, TCRdb called clonotypes with MiXCR, one entry per CDR3 protein. The table has under 400,000 distinct CDR3 sequences, 16% seen once. The same data also went into a second study, on T cells in Graves' hyperthyroidism and ophthalmopathy.

The source material was peripheral blood mononuclear cells (PBMCs), sampled at new diagnosis, from a patient treated with antithyroid drugs. Receptors originate from a man aged 40-49 years with Graves disease.

This clonotype was counted many times. The chain has TRBV2 and TRBJ1-2; D is ambiguous. The CDR3 is made up of 13 amino acids. Germline V CDR1 and CDR2: SNHLY, FYNNEI. Trimming removed 3 bases at V and 4 bases at J, with 9 bases between. The CDR3 region is CASSDLRFYGYTF. CDR3 DNA sequence: TGTGCCAGCAGTGATCTCCGCTTCTATGGCTACACCTTC.

The chain combines TRBV27 with TRBJ1-6; TRBD1 aligns across 9 bases. The CDR3 contains 17 residues. J was trimmed by 9 bases and V by 4 bases; bases with no gene match: 13. Germline V gene lookup returns CDR1 MNHEY and CDR2 SMNVEV (reference sequence). This CDR3 is CASSSLSGQGSSSPLHF. For the CDR3, the DNA is TGTGCCAGCAGTTCCCTCTCGGGACAGGGTTCGAGTTCACCCCTCCACTTT.

The chain links TRBV20-1 to TRBJ2-3, with TRBD2 matching 14 bases. The germline V gene encodes CDR1 DFQATT and CDR2 SNEGSKA (reference sequence). V was clipped by 5 bases and J by 2 bases; unmatched bases: 6. The CDR3 extends over 16 amino acids. The CDR3 DNA sequence: TGCAGTGCTCCGAAGACTAGCGGGGGGGCCACAGATACGCAGTATTTT. This codes for CSAPKTSGGATDTQYF.

J is TRBJ2-1 and V is TRBV11-3; 7 bases match TRBD2. This CDR3 is built from 13 residues. The junction had 7 bases not matched to a gene; V was cut back by 4 bases and J by 10 bases. Germline CDR1 SGHNT, CDR2 YENEEA. The CDR3 reads CASSSPGGVEQFF. The CDR3 bases are TGTGCCAGCAGCTCGCCGGGAGGCGTAGAGCAGTTCTTC. Based on the CDR3 plus reference TRBV11-3 and TRBJ2-1, the full variable domain is EAGVVQSPRYKIIEKKQPVAFWCNPISGHNTLYWYLQNLGQGPELLIRYENEEAVDDSQLPKDRFSAERLKGVDSTLKIQPAELGDSAVYLCASSSPGGVEQFFGPGTRLTVL.

Many counts were recorded for this clonotype. The rearrangement uses TRBV7-9 and TRBJ1-1; D is uncertain. Trimming removed 0 bases from V and 4 bases from J, with 9 bases in between. This CDR3 region has 14 residues. Germline V lookup: CDR1 SEHNR, CDR2 FQNEAQ (reference sequence). CDR3 protein: CASSLALNTTEAFF. CDR3 nucleotides: TGTGCCAGCAGCTTAGCGCTGAACACCACTGAAGCTTTCTTT.

There are a few counts of this clonotype. The genes are TRBV20-1 and TRBJ2-7; D not resolved. With 7 bases removed from V and 3 bases from J, the gap between germline ends came to 10 bases. This CDR3 contains 11 residues. Germline V gives CDR1 DFQATT, CDR2 SNEGSKA (reference sequence). The CDR3 loop is CSVSTNYEQYF. DNA of the CDR3: TGCAGTGTGAGTACGAACTACGAGCAGTACTTC.

The CDR3: CASSGAPGGGADEQFF. The CDR3 DNA reads as TGTGCCAGCAGTGGGGCCCCTGGCGGGGGGGCCGATGAGCAGTTCTTC. This chain links TRBV2 with TRBJ2-1; 9 bases line up with TRBD2. Germline lookup yields CDR1 SNHLY and CDR2 FYNNEI. V shed 4 bases, J shed 8 bases, and the junction held 12 bases outside the gene matches. The CDR3 covers 16 residues. Full variable domain (rest looked up from reference TRBV2 and TRBJ2-1): EPEVTQTPSHQVTQMGQEVILRCVPISNHLYFYWYRQILGQKVEFLVSFYNNEISEKSEIFDDQFSVERPDGSNFTLKIRSTKLEDSAMYFCASSGAPGGGADEQFFGPGTRLTVL.

This clonotype was seen ten or more times. The rearrangement uses TRBV7-2 and TRBJ2-3; 11 nucleotides agree with TRBD2. V shed 5 bases, J shed 7 bases, and the junction held 14 bases outside the gene matches. The CDR3 has 17 residues. CDR1 and CDR2 (germline): SGHTA, FQGNSA. The CDR3 spells CASSRRSSGGTSNTQYF. DNA of the CDR3: TGTGCCAGCAGCCGCCGCTCTAGCGGGGGGACCTCGAATACGCAGTATTTT.

In this sample, this clonotype turned up many times. V usage is TRBV5-1 and J usage is TRBJ2-1; 7 bases agree with TRBD2. The CDR3 totals 13 residues. Germline V lookup: CDR1 SGHRS, CDR2 YFSETQ. V lost 4 bases to trimming and J lost 10 bases; unmatched junction nucleotides: 8. In nucleotides, the CDR3 is TGCGCCAGCAGCGGGGGGGAGGTAGGGGAGCAGTTCTTC. This codes for CASSGGEVGEQFF.

CDR3 loop: CASSQGRRTGGLYEQYF. CDR3 in DNA: TGCGCCAGCAGCCAAGGAAGGAGGACAGGGGGCTTGTACGAGCAGTACTTC. The genes are TRBV4-3 and TRBJ2-7, with 11 bases fitting TRBD1. CDR3 size: 17 residues. Germline V gene lookup returns CDR1 LGHNA and CDR2 YSLEER. J lost 4 bases, V lost 1 base, and 9 bases had no gene match.

This clonotype was counted at least ten times. The chain employs TRBV9 and TRBJ2-3; D is unresolved. This CDR3 has 13 residues. The V and J ends lost 3 bases and 4 bases respectively, with 9 bases between them. Germline values: CDR1 SGDLS, CDR2 YYNGEE. The CDR3 region has the DNA TGTGCCAGCAGCGCGAGGCTAGCAGATACGCAGTATTTT. This translates into CASSARLADTQYF.

This clonotype was seen once. The chain joins TRBV25-1 to TRBJ1-1; no definite D call. CDR3 length: 11 residues. V shed 5 bases and J shed 6 bases, with 7 bases lying between them. In germline, CDR1 is MGHDK, CDR2 SYGVNS. The CDR3 DNA sequence: TGTGCCAGCAGTCCCCGGGCTGAAGCTTTCTTT. Its protein is CASSPRAEAFF.

The chain employs TRBV28 and TRBJ1-1, with 8 bases lining up with TRBD1. Germline V CDR1 and CDR2: MDHEN, SYDVKM. This CDR3 region has 14 residues. The ends lost 8 bases at V and 7 bases at J; junction bases unmatched: 12. The DNA for the CDR3 is TGTGCCAGCGCTTACCAGACAGGGGTCGGTGAAGCTTTCTTT. This codes for CASAYQTGVGEAFF.

This clonotype has only a few counts. This chain joins TRBV5-1 and TRBJ2-7, with TRBD2 identical over 7 bases. There are 16 residues in the CDR3. J gave up 7 bases and V 4 bases, and 17 bases lay outside the gene matches. Germline-derived CDR1 and CDR2 are SGHRS and YFSETQ. The CDR3 nucleotides read TGCGCCAGCAGCGGAACTGAAGCGGGGTTCATCAAGGAGCAGTACTTC. It translates to CASSGTEAGFIKEQYF.

Notes on this clonotype: A read error likely explains this, since a far larger clone differs by one base. This chain connects TRBV28 to TRBJ2-5; D perhaps matches TRBD2 (7 bases). The V end was cut by 6 bases, the J end by 11 bases, with 40 bases between. The CDR3 length is 20 residues. Germline CDR1 is MDHEN and CDR2 is SYDVKM. The CDR3 nucleotides read TGTGCCAGCAGCCCTATTCGGGGGTCGGGGGGCAAGAGCTCCTACAATGAGCAGTACTTC. Protein product: CASSPIRGSGGKSSYNEQYF.

This clonotype was observed many times. The chain is built from TRBV7-3 and TRBJ2-1; 14 positions match TRBD2. Looked up from germline, CDR1 is SGHTA and CDR2 is FQGTGA. The CDR3 spans 17 residues. Unmatched junction bases numbered 9, after V lost 5 bases and J lost 6 bases. The CDR3 coding sequence is TGTGCCAGCAGCCTAGGACTAGCGGGGGGCAAGGGCAATGAGCAGTTCTTC. Encoded protein: CASSLGLAGGKGNEQFF. Full variable domain (remainder filled in from reference TRBV7-3 and TRBJ2-1): GAGVSQTPSNKVTEKGKYVELRCDPISGHTALYWYRQSLGQGPEFLIYFQGTGAADDSGLPNDRFFAVRPEGSVSTLKIQRTERGDSAVYLCASSLGLAGGKGNEQFFGPGTRLTVL.

The sample holds a few counts of this clonotype. A much bigger clone sits one base away, suggesting this may be a read error. This chain uses TRBV3-1 with TRBJ2-5; TRBD2 matches 7 bases. The CDR3 length is 16 residues. Trimming removed 1 base from V and 11 bases from J; junction bases left unmatched: 16. Germline assignment: CDR1 LGHDT and CDR2 YNNKEL (reference sequence). DNA for the CDR3: TGTGCCAGCAGCCAAGGGCTAGCGGACTCCTACAATGAGCAGTACTTC. The encoded protein is CASSQGLADSYNEQYF.

This clonotype was seen a handful of times. A read error is likely, as this CDR3 ends without the conserved phenylalanine or tryptophan. The chain carries TRBV3-1 and TRBJ2-5, with 10 bases aligning to TRBD2. CDR1 and CDR2 (germline): LGHDT, YNNKEL (reference sequence). V gave up 8 bases and J gave up 4 bases; unmatched junction bases: 4. This CDR3 contains 13 residues. Here the CDR3 DNA reads TGTGCCAGCGGGGGACTAGCGCTAGAGACCCAGTACCTC. Its translation is CASGGLALETQYL.

On this clonotype itself: This may come from a read error, since a much larger clone is one base off. V and J are TRBV11-2 and TRBJ2-5; perhaps TRBD2 as D (6 bases). V lost 8 bases and J 5 bases, leaving 18 bases between the germline ends. The CDR3 consists of 14 residues. Germline V lookup: CDR1 SGHAT, CDR2 FQNNGV. The CDR3 nucleotides read TGTGCCAGCGGCCTATCCGGGGGTGGGGAGACCCAGTACTTC. It yields the protein CASGLSGGGETQYF.